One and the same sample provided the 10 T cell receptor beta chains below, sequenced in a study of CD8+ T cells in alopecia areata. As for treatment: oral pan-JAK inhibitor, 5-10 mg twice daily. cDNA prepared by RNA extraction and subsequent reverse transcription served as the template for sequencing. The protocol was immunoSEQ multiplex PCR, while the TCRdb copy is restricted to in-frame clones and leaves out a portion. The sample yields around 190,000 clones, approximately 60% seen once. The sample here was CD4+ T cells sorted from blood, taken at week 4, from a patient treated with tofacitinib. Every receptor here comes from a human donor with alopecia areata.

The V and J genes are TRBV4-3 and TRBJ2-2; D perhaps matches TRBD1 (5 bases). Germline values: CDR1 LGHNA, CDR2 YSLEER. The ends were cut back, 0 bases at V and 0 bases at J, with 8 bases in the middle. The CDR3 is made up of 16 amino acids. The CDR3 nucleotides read TGCGCCAGCAGCCAAGAGACAGCGCCGAACACCGGGGAGCTGTTTTTT. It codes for CASSQETAPNTGELFF.

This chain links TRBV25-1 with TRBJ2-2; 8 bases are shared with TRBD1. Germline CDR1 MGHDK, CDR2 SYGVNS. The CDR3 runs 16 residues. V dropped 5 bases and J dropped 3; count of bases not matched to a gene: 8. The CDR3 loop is CASSPDRGWDTGELFF. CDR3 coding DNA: TGTGCCAGCAGTCCAGACAGGGGATGGGACACCGGGGAGCTGTTTTTT.

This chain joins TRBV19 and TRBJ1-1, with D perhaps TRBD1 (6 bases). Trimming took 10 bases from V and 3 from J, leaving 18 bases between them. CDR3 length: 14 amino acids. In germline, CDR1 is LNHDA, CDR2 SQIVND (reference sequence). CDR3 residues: CATRPLGGYTEAFF. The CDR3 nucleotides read TGTGCCACAAGACCTTTAGGGGGATACACTGAAGCTTTCTTT.

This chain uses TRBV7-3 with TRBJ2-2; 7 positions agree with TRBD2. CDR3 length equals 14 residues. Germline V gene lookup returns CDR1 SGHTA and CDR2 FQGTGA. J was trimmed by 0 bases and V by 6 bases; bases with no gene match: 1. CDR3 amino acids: CASRSGTNTGELFF. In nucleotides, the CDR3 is TGTGCCAGCAGGAGCGGGACGAACACCGGGGAGCTGTTTTTT.

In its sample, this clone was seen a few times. The chain's CDR3 is CAISGLGLAGRGETQYF. CDR3 nucleotide sequence: TGTGCCATCAGTGGATTGGGCCTAGCGGGGCGGGGTGAGACCCAGTACTTC. The J gene is TRBJ2-5, the V gene TRBV10-3; TRBD2 agrees at 9 bases. Germline V gives CDR1 ENHRY, CDR2 SYGVKD. Trimming removed 4 bases from V and 5 bases from J; junction bases left unmatched: 14. The CDR3 totals 17 residues.

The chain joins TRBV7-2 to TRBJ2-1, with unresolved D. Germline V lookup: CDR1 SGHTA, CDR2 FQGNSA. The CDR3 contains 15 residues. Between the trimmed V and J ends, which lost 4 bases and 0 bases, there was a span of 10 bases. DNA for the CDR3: TGTGCCAGCAGCTCAACCTTGGGCTCCTACAATGAGCAGTTCTTC. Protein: CASSSTLGSYNEQFF.

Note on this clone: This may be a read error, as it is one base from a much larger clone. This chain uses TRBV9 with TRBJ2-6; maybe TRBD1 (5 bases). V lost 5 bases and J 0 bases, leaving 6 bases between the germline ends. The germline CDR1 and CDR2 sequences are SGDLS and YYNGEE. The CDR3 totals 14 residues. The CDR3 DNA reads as TGTGCCAGCAGTGGGGCCTCTGGGGCCAACGTCCTGACTTTC. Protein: CASSGASGANVLTF.

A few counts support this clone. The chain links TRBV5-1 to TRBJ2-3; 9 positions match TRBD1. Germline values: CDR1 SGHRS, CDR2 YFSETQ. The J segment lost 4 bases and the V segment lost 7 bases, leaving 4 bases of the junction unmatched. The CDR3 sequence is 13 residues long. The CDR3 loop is CASSGQGPDTQYF. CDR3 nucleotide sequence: TGCGCCAGCTCGGGACAGGGACCAGATACGCAGTATTTT.

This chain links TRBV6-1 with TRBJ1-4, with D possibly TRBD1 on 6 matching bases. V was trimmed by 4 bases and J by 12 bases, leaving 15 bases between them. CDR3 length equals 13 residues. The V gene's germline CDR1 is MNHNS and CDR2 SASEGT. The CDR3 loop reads CASSGTTGSQLFF. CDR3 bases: TGTGCCAGCAGTGGAACTACAGGGTCCCAACTGTTTTTT.

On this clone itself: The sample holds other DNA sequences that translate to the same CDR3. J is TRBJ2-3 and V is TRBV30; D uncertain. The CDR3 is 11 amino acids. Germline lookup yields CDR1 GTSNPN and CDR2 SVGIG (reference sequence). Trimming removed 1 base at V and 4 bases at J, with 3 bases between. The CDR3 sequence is CAWSGSDTQYF. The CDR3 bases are TGTGCCTGGAGTGGGTCAGATACGCAGTATTTT.